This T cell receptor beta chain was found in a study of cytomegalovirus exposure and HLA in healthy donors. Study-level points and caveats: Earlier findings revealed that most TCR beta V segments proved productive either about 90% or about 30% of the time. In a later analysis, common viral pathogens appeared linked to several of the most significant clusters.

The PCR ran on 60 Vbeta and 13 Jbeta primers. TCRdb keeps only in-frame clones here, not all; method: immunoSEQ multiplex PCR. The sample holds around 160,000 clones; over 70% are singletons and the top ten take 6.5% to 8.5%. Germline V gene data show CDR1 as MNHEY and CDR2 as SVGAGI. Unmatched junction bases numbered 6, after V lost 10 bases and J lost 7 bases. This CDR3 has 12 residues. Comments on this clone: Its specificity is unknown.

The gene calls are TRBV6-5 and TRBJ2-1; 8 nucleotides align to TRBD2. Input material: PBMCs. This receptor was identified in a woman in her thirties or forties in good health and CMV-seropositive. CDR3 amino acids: CATGLATNEQFF. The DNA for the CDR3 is TGTGCCACTGGACTAGCAACGAATGAGCAGTTCTTC.